This T cell receptor (beta chain) was captured in a study of shared clonotypes between healthy human individuals. Study in general: The study enrolled a couple of women and a few men aged 18 to 49.

The test was conducted at deep level. Replicate PCRs for unsorted PBMC used roughly 300 ng DNA (around 30,000 T cell genomes). Here immunoSEQ multiplex PCR was the method, and the copy in TCRdb shows in-frame clones only, minus some. The repertoire holds about half a million clones, with 70% to 85% as singletons. Trimming took 2 bases from V and 6 from J; bases not matched to a gene: 9. The germline gives CDR1 SGHDT, CDR2 YYEEEE. This CDR3 contains 16 residues. The V call is TRBV5-6, the J call TRBJ2-2; 8 bases fit TRBD1. The source of this sequence is a woman aged 40 to 50 in good health. Some clones in this sample may be carry-over from other donors' samples. The sample taken for sequencing was PBMCs. The CDR3 DNA follows: TGTGCCAGCAGCTTCGGACAGGGTCGGTTCTCCGGGGAGCTGTTTTTT. Residues: CASSFGQGRFSGELFF.